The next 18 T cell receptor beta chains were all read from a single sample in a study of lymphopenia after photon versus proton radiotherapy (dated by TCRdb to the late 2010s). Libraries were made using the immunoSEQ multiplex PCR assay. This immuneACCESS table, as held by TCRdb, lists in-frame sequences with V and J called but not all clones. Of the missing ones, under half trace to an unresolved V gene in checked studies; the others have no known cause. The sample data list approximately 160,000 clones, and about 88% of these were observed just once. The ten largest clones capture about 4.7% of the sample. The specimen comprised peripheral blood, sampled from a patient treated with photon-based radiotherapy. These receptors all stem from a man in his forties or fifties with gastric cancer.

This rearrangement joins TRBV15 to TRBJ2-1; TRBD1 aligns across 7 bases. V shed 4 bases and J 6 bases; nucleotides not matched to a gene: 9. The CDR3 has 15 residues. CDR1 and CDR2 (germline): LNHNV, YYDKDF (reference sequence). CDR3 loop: CATSTQGDGSNEQFF. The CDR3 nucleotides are TGTGCCACCAGCACCCAGGGGGATGGGTCCAATGAGCAGTTCTTC.

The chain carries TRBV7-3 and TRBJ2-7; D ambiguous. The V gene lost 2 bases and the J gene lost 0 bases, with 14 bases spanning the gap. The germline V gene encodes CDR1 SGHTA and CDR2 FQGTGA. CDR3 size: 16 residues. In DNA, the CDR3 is TGTGCCAGCAGCTTAGCGCCCGTAAGTTCCTCCTACGAGCAGTACTTC. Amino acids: CASSLAPVSSSYEQYF.

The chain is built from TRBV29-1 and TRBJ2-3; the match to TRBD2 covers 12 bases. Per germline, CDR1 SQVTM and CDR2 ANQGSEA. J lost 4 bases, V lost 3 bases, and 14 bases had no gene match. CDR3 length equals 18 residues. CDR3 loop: CSVDGETSGSLGPDTQYF. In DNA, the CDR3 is TGCAGCGTTGATGGCGAGACTAGCGGGAGTCTAGGCCCAGATACGCAGTATTTT.

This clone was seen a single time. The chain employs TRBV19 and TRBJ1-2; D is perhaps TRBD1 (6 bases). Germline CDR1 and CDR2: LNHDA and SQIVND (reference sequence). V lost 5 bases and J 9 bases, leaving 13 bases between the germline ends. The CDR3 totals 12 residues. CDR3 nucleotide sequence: TGTGCCAGTAGTCTCCGGGACACCCGCTACACCTTC. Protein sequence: CASSLRDTRYTF.

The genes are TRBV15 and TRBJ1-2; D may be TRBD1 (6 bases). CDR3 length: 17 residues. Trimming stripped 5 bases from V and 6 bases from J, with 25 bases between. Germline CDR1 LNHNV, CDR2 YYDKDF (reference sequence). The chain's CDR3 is CATSPLGQGFFSDGYTF. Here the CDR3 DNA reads TGTGCCACCAGCCCCCTGGGGCAGGGGTTCTTCTCTGATGGCTACACCTTC.

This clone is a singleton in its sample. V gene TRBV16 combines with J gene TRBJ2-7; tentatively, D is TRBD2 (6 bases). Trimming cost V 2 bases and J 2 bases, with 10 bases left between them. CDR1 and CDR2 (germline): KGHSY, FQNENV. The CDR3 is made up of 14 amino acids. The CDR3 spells CASSQGGGPYEQYF. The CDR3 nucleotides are TGTGCCAGCAGCCAAGGTGGAGGGCCCTACGAGCAGTACTTC.

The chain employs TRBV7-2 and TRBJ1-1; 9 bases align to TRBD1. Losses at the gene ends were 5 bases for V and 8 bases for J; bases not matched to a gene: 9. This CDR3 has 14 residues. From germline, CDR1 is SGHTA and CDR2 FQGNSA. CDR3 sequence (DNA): TGTGCCAGCAGCCCATGGACAGGGGCATTAGAAGCTTTCTTT. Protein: CASSPWTGALEAFF. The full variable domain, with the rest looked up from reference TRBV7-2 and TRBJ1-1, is GAGVSQSPSNKVTEKGKDVELRCDPISGHTALYWYRQSLGQGLEFLIYFQGNSAPDKSGLPSDRFSAERTGGSVSTLTIQRTQQEDSAVYLCASSPWTGALEAFFGQGTRLTVV.

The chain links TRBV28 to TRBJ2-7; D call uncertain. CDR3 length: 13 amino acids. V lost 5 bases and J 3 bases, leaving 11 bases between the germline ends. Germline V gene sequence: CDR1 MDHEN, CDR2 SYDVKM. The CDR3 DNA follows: TGTGCCAGCAGTCCCCAACCCTTCTACGAGCAGTACTTC. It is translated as CASSPQPFYEQYF.

CDR3 protein: CAWSVQGAPDYGYTF. The CDR3 nucleotides are TGTGCCTGGAGTGTACAGGGGGCGCCGGACTATGGCTACACCTTC. V is TRBV30 and J is TRBJ1-2, with TRBD1 identical over 9 bases. CDR3 length: 15 residues. Losses at the gene ends were 0 bases for V and 3 bases for J; bases not matched to a gene: 5. Looked up from germline, CDR1 is GTSNPN and CDR2 is SVGIG (reference sequence).

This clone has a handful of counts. CDR3 DNA: TGTGCCAGAAGCCCAGGACAGGGCAATCAGCCCCAGCATTTT. Protein sequence: CARSPGQGNQPQHF. The rearrangement uses TRBV5-3 and TRBJ1-5; 7 bases match TRBD1. TRBV5-3 is flagged as an ORF with uncertain function. This CDR3 is built from 14 residues. The V and J ends lost 4 bases and 2 bases, in that order; junction bases with no gene match: 3.

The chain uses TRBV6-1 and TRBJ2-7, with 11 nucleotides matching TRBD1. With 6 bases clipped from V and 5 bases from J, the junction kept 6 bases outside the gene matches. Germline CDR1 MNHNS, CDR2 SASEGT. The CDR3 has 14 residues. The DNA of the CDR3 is TGTGCCAGCAGGAGCCGGGACAGGGGGGACGAGCAGTACTTC. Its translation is CASRSRDRGDEQYF.

CDR3 sequence reads: CASSSGLVYNEQFF. The CDR3 nucleotides are TGTGCCAGCTCATCGGGACTGGTTTACAATGAGCAGTTCTTC. This sequence joins TRBV18 and TRBJ2-1, with D maybe TRBD2 (6 bases). Germline V lookup: CDR1 KGHSH, CDR2 LQKENI. The CDR3 covers 14 residues. The V gene lost 5 bases and the J gene lost 4 bases, with 12 bases spanning the gap.

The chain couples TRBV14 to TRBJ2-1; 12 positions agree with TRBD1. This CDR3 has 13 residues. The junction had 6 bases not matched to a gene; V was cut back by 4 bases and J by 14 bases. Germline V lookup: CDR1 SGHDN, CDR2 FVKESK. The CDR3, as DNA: TGTGCCAGCAGCCGGGACAGGGGGCTCGAGAAGTTCTTC. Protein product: CASSRDRGLEKFF. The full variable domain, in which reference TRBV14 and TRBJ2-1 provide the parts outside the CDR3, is EAGVTQFPSHSVIEKGQTVTLRCDPISGHDNLYWYRRVMGKEIKFLLHFVKESKQDESGMPNNRFLAERTGGTYSTLKVQPAELEDSGVYFCASSRDRGLEKFFGPGTRLTVL.

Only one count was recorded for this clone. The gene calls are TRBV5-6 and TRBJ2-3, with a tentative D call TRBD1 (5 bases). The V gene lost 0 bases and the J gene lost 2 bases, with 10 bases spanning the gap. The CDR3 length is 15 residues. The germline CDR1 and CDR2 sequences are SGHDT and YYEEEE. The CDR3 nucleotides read TGTGCCAGCAGCTTGGGAAGGGGCTACACAGATACGCAGTATTTT. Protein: CASSLGRGYTDTQYF. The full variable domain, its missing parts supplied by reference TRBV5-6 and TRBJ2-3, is DAGVTQSPTHLIKTRGQQVTLRCSPKSGHDTVSWYQQALGQGPQFIFQYYEEEERQRGNFPDRFSGHQFPNYSSELNVNALLLGDSALYLCASSLGRGYTDTQYFGPGTRLTVL.

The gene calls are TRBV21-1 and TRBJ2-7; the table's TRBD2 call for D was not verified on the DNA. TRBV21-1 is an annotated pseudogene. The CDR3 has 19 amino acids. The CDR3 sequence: CASSTQRRNAGESSYEQYF. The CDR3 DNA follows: TGTGCCAGCAGCACTCAAAGGAGGAATGCGGGAGAGAGCTCCTACGAGCAGTACTTC.

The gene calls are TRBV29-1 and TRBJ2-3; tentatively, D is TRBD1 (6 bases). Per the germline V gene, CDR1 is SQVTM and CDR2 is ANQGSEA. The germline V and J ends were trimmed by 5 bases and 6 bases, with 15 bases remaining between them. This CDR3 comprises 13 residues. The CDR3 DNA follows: TGCAGCGTTACTGACAGGAGAGATGATACGCAGTATTTT. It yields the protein CSVTDRRDDTQYF.

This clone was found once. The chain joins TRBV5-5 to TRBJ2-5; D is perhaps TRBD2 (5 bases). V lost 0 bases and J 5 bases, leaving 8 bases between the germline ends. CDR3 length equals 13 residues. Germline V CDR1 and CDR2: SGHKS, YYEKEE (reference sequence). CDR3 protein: CASSLASFETQYF. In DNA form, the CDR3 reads TGTGCCAGCAGCTTGGCTAGCTTCGAGACCCAGTACTTC.

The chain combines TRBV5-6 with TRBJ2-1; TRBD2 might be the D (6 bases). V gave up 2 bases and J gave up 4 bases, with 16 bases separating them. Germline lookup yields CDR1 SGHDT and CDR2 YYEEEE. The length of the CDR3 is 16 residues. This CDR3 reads CASSFWGSGVYNEQFF. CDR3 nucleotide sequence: TGTGCCAGCAGCTTCTGGGGTAGCGGAGTTTACAATGAGCAGTTCTTC.